One sample yielded the 8 T cell receptor beta chains listed below, sequenced in a study of identical twins. Each CDR3 protein is one row after TCRdb ran MiXCR on the 5' RACE reads. The table shows about 530,000 distinct CDR3 sequences, with approximately 20% occurring only once. The same data also went into a second study, on yellow fever vaccine responses in identical twins.

Sequenced input: CD4+ T cells sorted from blood. The source is a woman between 18 and 30 years old in good health.

The chain couples TRBV6-2 or TRBV6-3 to TRBJ2-1; no definite D call. The length of the CDR3 is 11 residues. From germline, CDR1 is MNHEY and CDR2 SVGEGT. Trimming cost V 7 bases and J 6 bases, with 7 bases left between them. CDR3 nucleotides: TGTGCCAGCATGTCAGGCAATGAGCAGTTCTTC. It codes for CASMSGNEQFF.

This sequence joins TRBV7-3 and TRBJ1-1; perhaps TRBD1 as D (6 bases). The ends were cut back, 3 bases at V and 5 bases at J, with 16 bases in the middle. There are 15 residues in the CDR3. The germline gives CDR1 SGHTA, CDR2 FQGTGA. CDR3 sequence reads: CASSLRGAPFTEAFF. The CDR3 coding sequence is TGTGCCAGCAGCTTGAGGGGGGCGCCATTTACTGAAGCTTTCTTT.

This clonotype was seen a single time. CDR3 nucleotides: TGTGCCAGCAGCCAATCCGGGACAGACCAAGAGACCCAGTACTTC. Translating it yields CASSQSGTDQETQYF. J is TRBJ2-5 and V is TRBV7-6; 7 bases fit TRBD1. The CDR3 has 15 residues. V dropped 5 bases and J dropped 0; count of bases not matched to a gene: 6. CDR1 SGHVS and CDR2 FNYEAQ come from the germline V gene.

A few counts support this clonotype. The chain has TRBV5-1 and TRBJ1-6; D call uncertain. V lost 5 bases and J lost 9, with 12 bases in between. CDR3 length equals 13 residues. Per germline, CDR1 SGHRS and CDR2 YFSETQ. CDR3 coding DNA: TGCGCCAGCAGTTTGACAACATTTTCACCCCTCCACTTT. Its translation: CASSLTTFSPLHF.

This chain uses TRBV12-3 or TRBV12-4 with TRBJ2-3; maybe TRBD2 (6 bases). Trimming stripped 6 bases from V and 0 bases from J, with 13 bases between. This CDR3 is 15 amino acids long. The CDR3 here is CASRESGVSTDTQYF. CDR3 in DNA: TGTGCCAGCAGGGAGTCGGGGGTGAGCACAGATACGCAGTATTTT.

Only a few counts were recorded for this clonotype. CDR3 sequence: CSARRQGGISNTEAFF. As DNA, the CDR3 is TGCAGTGCCCGCCGACAGGGGGGTATCTCGAACACTGAAGCTTTCTTT. This chain links TRBV20-1 with TRBJ1-1; the match to TRBD1 covers 9 bases. Germline V CDR1 and CDR2: DFQATT, SNEGSKA (reference sequence). There are 16 residues in the CDR3. Losses at the gene ends were 6 bases for V and 1 base for J; bases not matched to a gene: 12.

In its sample, this clonotype was seen a few times. The chain combines TRBV9 with TRBJ2-3; tentatively, D is TRBD2 (7 bases). V dropped 1 base and J dropped 2 bases, with 11 bases sitting between them. This CDR3 is built from 15 residues. From germline, CDR1 is SGDLS and CDR2 YYNGEE. In nucleotides, the CDR3 is TGTGCCAGCAGCGTAAGGGGGGGGTCCACAGATACGCAGTATTTT. Protein: CASSVRGGSTDTQYF.

This clonotype was recorded only once. CDR3 in DNA: TGTGCCAACATTCGACAGTACCAAGAGACCCAGTACTTC. It translates to CANIRQYQETQYF. V gene TRBV6-1 combines with J gene TRBJ2-5; possibly TRBD1 for D (5 bases). Trimming shortened V by 10 bases and J by 0 bases, and 12 bases separated the two germline ends. This CDR3 comprises 13 residues. Germline V lookup: CDR1 MNHNS, CDR2 SASEGT.